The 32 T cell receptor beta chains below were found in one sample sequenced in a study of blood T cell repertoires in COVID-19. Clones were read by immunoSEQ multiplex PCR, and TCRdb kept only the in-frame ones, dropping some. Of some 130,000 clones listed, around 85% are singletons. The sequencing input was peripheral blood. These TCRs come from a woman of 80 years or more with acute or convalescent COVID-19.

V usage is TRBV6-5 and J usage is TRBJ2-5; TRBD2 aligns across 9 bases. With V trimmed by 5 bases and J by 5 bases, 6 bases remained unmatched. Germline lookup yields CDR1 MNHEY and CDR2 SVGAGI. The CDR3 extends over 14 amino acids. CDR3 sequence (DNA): TGTGCCAGCAGTCCCGTTGGACTAGCGGAGACCCAGTACTTC. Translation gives CASSPVGLAETQYF.

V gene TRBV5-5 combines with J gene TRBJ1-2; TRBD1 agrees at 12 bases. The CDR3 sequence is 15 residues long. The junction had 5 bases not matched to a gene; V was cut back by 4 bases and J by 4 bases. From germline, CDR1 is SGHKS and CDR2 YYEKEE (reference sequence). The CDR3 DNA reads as TGTGCCAGCAGCCCAGGGACAGGGGGCAGCTATGGCTACACCTTC. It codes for CASSPGTGGSYGYTF.

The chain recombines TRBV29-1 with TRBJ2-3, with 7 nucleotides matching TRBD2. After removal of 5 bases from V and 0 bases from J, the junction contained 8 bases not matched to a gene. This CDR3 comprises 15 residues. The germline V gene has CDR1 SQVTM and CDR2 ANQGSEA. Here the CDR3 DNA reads TGCAGCGTTTGGGCGGGGGTGTCTAGCACAGATACGCAGTATTTT. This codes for CSVWAGVSSTDTQYF.

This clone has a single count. Written as DNA, the CDR3 is TGTGCCAGCAGTGAGGGCAGTGCCGGTAACGAGCAGTACTTC. Translating it yields CASSEGSAGNEQYF. The rearrangement links TRBV2 to TRBJ2-7; no clear D. This CDR3 is built from 14 residues. V gave up 3 bases and J gave up 5 bases, with 14 bases separating them. Germline V lookup: CDR1 SNHLY, CDR2 FYNNEI.

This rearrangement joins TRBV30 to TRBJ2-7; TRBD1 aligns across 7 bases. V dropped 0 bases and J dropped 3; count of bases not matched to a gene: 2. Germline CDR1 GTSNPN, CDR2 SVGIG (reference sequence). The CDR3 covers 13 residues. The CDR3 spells CAWSVGQHYEQYF. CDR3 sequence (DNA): TGTGCCTGGAGTGTGGGACAGCACTACGAGCAGTACTTC.

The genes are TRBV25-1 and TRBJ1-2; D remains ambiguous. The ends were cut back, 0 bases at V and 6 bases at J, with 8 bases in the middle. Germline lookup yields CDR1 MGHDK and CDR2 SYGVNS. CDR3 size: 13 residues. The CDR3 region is CASSEYRSDGYTF. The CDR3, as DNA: TGTGCCAGCAGTGAATATCGATCAGATGGCTACACCTTC.

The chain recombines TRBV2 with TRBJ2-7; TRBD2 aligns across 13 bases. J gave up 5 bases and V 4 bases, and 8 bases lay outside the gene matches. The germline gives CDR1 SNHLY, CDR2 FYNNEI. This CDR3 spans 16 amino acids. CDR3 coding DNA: TGTGCCAGCAGTGCACCTACTAGCGGGGGGGCAGACGAGCAGTACTTC. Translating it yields CASSAPTSGGADEQYF.

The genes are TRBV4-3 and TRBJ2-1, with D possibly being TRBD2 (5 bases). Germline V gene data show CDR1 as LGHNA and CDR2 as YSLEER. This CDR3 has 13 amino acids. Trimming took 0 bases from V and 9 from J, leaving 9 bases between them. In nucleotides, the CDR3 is TGCGCCAGCAGCCAAGATCTCGGGGTTGAGCAGTTCTTC. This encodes CASSQDLGVEQFF.

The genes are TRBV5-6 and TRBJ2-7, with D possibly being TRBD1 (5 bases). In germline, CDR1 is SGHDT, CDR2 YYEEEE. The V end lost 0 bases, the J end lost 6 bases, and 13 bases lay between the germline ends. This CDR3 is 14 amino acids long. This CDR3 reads CASSLEGPIAEQYF. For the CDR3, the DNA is TGTGCCAGCAGCTTGGAGGGGCCCATTGCCGAGCAGTACTTC. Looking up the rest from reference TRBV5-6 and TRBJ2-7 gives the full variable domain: DAGVTQSPTHLIKTRGQQVTLRCSPKSGHDTVSWYQQALGQGPQFIFQYYEEEERQRGNFPDRFSGHQFPNYSSELNVNALLLGDSALYLCASSLEGPIAEQYFGPGTRLTVT.

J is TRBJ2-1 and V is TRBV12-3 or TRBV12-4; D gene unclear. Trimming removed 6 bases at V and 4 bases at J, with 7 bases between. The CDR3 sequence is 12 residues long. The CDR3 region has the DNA TGTGCCAGCAGGTTAACATACAATGAGCAGTTCTTC. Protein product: CASRLTYNEQFF.

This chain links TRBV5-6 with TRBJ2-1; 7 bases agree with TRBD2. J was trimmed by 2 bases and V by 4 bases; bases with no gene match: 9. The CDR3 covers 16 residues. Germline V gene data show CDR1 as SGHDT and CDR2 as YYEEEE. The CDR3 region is CASSPSDGGTYNEQFF. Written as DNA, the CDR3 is TGTGCCAGCAGCCCTTCTGACGGGGGGACCTACAATGAGCAGTTCTTC.

DNA for the CDR3: TGTGCCAGCTCACCACGGGGCGGTAGCTATGGCTACACCTTC. This translates into CASSPRGGSYGYTF. V usage is TRBV18 and J usage is TRBJ1-2; D is possibly TRBD1 (5 bases). This CDR3 has 14 amino acids. Germline CDR1 and CDR2: KGHSH and LQKENI. Trimming cost V 1 base and J 4 bases, with 10 bases left between them.

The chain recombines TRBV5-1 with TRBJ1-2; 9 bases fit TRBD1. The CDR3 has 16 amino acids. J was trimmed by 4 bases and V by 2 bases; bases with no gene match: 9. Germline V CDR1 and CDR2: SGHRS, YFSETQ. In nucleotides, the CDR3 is TGCGCCAGCAGCTTCACCGGGACAGGGAGCGGCTATGGCTACACCTTC. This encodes CASSFTGTGSGYGYTF.

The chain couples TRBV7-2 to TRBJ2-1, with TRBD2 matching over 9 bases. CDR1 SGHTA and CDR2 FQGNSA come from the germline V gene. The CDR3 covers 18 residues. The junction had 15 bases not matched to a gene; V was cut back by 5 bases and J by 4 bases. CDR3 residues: CASSRRVAGGLLYNEQFF. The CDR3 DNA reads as TGTGCCAGCAGCCGCCGTGTGGCGGGGGGGCTGTTGTACAATGAGCAGTTCTTC.

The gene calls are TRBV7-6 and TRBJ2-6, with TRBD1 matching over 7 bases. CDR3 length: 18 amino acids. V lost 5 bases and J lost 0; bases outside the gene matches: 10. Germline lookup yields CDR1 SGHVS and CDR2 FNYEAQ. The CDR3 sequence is CASSAPGQKISGANVLTF. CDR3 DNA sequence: TGTGCCAGCAGCGCCCCGGGACAGAAAATCTCTGGGGCCAACGTCCTGACTTTC.

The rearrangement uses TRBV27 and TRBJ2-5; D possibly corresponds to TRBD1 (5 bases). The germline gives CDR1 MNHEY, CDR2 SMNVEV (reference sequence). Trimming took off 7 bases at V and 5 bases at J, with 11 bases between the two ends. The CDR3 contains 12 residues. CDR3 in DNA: TGTGCCAGCACCAGGGTTTGGGAGACCCAGTACTTC. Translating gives CASTRVWETQYF.

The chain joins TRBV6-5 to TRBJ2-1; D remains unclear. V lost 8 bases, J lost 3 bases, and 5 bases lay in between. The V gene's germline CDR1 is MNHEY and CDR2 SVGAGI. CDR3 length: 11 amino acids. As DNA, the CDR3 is TGTGCCAGCTACAGCTACAATGAGCAGTTCTTC. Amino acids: CASYSYNEQFF.

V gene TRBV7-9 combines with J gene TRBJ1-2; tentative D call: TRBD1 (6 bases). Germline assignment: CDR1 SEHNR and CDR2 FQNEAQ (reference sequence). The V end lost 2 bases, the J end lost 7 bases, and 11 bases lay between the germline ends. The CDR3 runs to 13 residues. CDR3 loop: CASSLPQGFGYTF. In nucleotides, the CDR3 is TGTGCCAGCAGCTTACCACAGGGATTTGGCTACACCTTC.

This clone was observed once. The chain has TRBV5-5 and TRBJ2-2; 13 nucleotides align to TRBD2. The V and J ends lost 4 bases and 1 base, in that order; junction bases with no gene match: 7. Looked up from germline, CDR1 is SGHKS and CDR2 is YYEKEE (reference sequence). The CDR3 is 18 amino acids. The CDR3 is CASSRGLAGAMNTGELFF. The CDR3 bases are TGTGCCAGCAGCAGAGGACTAGCGGGGGCTATGAACACCGGGGAGCTGTTTTTT. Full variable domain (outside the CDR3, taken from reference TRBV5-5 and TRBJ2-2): DAGVTQSPTHLIKTRGQQVTLRCSPISGHKSVSWYQQVLGQGPQFIFQYYEKEERGRGNFPDRFSARQFPNYSSELNVNALLLGDSALYLCASSRGLAGAMNTGELFFGEGSRLTVL.

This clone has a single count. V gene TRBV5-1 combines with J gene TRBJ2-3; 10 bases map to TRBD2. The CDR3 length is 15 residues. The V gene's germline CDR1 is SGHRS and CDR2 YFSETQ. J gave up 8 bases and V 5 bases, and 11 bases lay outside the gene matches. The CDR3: CASRWASGRRGTQYF. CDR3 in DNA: TGCGCCAGCAGGTGGGCTAGCGGGAGAAGGGGTACGCAGTATTTT.

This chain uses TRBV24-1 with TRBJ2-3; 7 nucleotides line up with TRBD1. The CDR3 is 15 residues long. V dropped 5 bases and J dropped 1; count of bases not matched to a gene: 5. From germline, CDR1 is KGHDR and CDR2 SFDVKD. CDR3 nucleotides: TGTGCCACCAGTGCAACAGGGGCGGGCACAGATACGCAGTATTTT. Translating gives CATSATGAGTDTQYF.

The CDR3 protein is CASSLRPGQGAGETQYF. The CDR3 nucleotides read TGCGCCAGCAGCTTACGACCGGGACAGGGGGCCGGGGAGACCCAGTACTTC. The chain is built from TRBV5-1 and TRBJ2-5; 12 positions agree with TRBD1. V lost 2 bases and J lost 5; bases outside the gene matches: 10. The CDR3 is made up of 17 amino acids. Germline V gene data show CDR1 as SGHRS and CDR2 as YFSETQ.

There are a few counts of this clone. CDR3 DNA: TGTGCCTGGAGTGTGTGGGCCAGCGGGAGTGCCTACGAGCAGTACTTC. Its protein product is CAWSVWASGSAYEQYF. The V gene is TRBV30, the J gene TRBJ2-7, with 8 bases identical to TRBD2. CDR1 GTSNPN and CDR2 SVGIG come from the germline V gene (reference sequence). The trim removed 0 bases at V and 2 bases at J, leaving 9 bases unmatched. The CDR3 consists of 16 residues.

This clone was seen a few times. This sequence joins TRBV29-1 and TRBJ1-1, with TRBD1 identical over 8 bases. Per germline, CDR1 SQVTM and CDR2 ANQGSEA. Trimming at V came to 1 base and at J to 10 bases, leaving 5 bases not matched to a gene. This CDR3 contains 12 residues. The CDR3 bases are TGCAGCGTTGAAGGGACAGGGCTTGGAGCTTTCTTT. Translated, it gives CSVEGTGLGAFF.

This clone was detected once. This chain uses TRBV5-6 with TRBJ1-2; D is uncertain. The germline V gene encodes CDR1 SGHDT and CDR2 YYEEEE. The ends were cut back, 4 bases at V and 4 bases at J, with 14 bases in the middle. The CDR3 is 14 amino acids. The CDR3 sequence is CASSLGGNIYGYTF. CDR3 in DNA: TGTGCCAGCAGCCTGGGAGGGAACATCTATGGCTACACCTTC.

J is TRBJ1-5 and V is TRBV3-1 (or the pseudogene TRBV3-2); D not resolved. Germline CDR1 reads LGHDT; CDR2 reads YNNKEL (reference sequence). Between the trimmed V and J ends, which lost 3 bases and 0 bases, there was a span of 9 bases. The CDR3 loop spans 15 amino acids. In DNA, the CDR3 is TGTGCCAGCAGCCATCGAGGTCATAGCAATCAGCCCCAGCATTTT. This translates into CASSHRGHSNQPQHF.

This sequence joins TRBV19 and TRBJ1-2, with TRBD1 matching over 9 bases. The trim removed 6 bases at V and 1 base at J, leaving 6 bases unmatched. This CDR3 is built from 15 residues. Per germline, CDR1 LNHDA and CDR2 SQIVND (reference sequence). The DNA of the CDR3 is TGTGCCAGTAGGGAGGACAGGGGTAATAACTATGGCTACACCTTC. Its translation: CASREDRGNNYGYTF.

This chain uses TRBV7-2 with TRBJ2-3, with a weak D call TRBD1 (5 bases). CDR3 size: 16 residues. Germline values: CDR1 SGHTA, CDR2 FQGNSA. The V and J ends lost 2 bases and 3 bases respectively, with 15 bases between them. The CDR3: CASSLHGATRTDTQYF. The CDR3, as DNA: TGTGCCAGCAGCTTACATGGGGCCACGAGGACAGATACGCAGTATTTT.

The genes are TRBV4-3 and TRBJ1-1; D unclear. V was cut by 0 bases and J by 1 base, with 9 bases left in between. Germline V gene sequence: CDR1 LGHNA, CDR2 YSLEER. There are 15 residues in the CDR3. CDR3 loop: CASSQDWAANTEAFF. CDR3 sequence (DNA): TGCGCCAGCAGCCAAGATTGGGCAGCGAACACTGAAGCTTTCTTT.

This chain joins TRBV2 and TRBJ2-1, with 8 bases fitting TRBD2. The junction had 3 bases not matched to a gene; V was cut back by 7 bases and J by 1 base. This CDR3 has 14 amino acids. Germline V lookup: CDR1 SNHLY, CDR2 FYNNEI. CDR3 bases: TGTGCCAGCAAAAGCGGGAGATCCTACAATGAGCAGTTCTTC. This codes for CASKSGRSYNEQFF.

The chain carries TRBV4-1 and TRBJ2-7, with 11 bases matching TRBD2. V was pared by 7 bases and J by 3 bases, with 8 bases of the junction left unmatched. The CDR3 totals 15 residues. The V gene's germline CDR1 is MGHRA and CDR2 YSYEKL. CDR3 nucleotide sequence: TGCGCCAGCACCCTATTGACTAGCGGGAACTACGAGCAGTACTTC. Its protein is CASTLLTSGNYEQYF.

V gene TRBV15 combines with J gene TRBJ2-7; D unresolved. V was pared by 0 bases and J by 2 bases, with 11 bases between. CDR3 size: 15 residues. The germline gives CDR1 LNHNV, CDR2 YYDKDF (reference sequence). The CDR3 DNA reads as TGTGCCACCAGCAGAGATAACGCGGCCGCCTACGAGCAGTACTTC. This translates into CATSRDNAAAYEQYF.